This entry describes one T cell receptor beta chain. Its binding antigen is unknown. No per-base quality is available; no much larger clone lies one base away. V is clipped by 5 bases and J by 4 bases, and the sequence between their germline boundaries is 9 bases long. CDR1 and CDR2, per the germline V gene, are MDHEN and SYDVKM. Counted from cysteine to phenylalanine, this CDR3 has 12 amino acids. The CDR3 DNA has 36 bases and is translated from base 1. The entry originates in a study of T cell responses to AZD1222 COVID-19 vaccine (dated by TCRdb to the early 2020s). About the full investigation: A total of 233 trial participants underwent TCR sequencing, of whom around 200 received two doses of AZD1222 and 26 received two doses of the MenACWY control vaccine. Trial participants were enrolled by age into 18-55, 56-69 and 70-plus year subgroups, with roughly 160, 29 and 62 TCR-sequenced participants respectively.

Interpreted using the paper, the time point label stands for: about 28 days (+/-7) after the second vaccine dose. AZD1222 recipients whose second dose came at about 4 weeks and those whose second dose came at about 12 weeks were combined into one group, since spike-specific TCR depth and breadth did not differ between the two schedules. Vaccinee samples came from UK trials COV001 and COV002, including a single-blind randomized controlled phase 2/3 trial of AZD1222 (ChAdOx1 nCoV-19) in healthy adults. For TCRbeta chain sequencing, PBMC samples from trial participants were taken at day 0 and at day 28 after the second dose. The CDR3 regions of human TCRbeta chains were subjected to immunosequencing. The paper's processing steps were these. Repertoire TCRs were matched against a reference library of SARS-CoV-2-specific TCRs generated with the MIRA antigen-specificity platform. Breadth was defined as the fraction of unique TCRs that were SARS-CoV-2-associated. Depth was defined as the fraction of total T cells that were SARS-CoV-2-associated. Using the MIRA data, each spike-specific TCR was assigned both to the spike region to which the TCR was reactive and to a CD4 or CD8 class. Log10-transformed breadth and depth values were compared by one-way ANOVA with Sidak's multiple comparisons tests. Imported from immuneACCESS, the table was reduced by TCRdb to in-frame sequences with V and J called. These copies leave out some clones; in studies compared against another copy, an unresolved V gene accounts for under half, and the cause of the remainder is not known. D and trimming come from the DNA, and the V and J calls and clone size come from that table. This sample comprises about 110,000 clones, over 75% of them detected only once. The ten largest clones take up roughly 4.3% of the sample.

Overall results and qualifications from the work: Reportedly, almost half of the unique spike-specific TCRs recognized epitopes lying outside the regions that are mutated in the B.1.351 and B.1.1.7 variants. Participants were mostly white British, with more females than males. The authors suggested clonal diversity may have been underestimated. After two AZD1222 doses, spike-specific TCR breadth and depth were significantly higher than at day 0 and than in MenACWY recipients. In the small 56-69-year group, the increase in depth fell short of significance, most likely because of low power. The whole spike protein was spanned by vaccine-associated CD4 TCRs, and dominant responses were seen in regions 160-218 and 743-854. Conclusions about previously exposed vaccinees are limited because only a handful of AZD1222 recipients were SARS-CoV-2 seropositive at baseline. Because no day 14 peak-response samples were available, repertoires were characterized only after the peak T cell response.

The source is an adult who received the AZD1222 COVID-19 vaccine. Recombination connected TRBV28 to TRBJ2-7, and TRBD1 may be the D gene, going by 6 matching bases. Sequencing was performed on peripheral blood, taken 28 days after the second AZD1222 dose. The DNA reads as follows: TGTGCCAGCAGTCTAAGGGGGTACGAGCAGTACTTC. This gives the protein CASSLRGYEQYF.